This TCR beta chain was captured in a study of blood T cell repertoires in COVID-19. Looking at the study overall: Samples came from the United States, Italy and Spain, spanning acute and convalescent COVID-19.

Data came from immunoSEQ multiplex PCR; TCRdb stores just in-frame clones and leaves some out. The sample carries more than 250,000 clones, around 86% recorded once. Trimming cost V 3 bases and J 6 bases; bases outside gene matches: 10. Germline CDR1 reads SGHNT; CDR2 reads YENEEA. The CDR3 is made up of 16 amino acids. The study recruited people aged about 18 to 95 years across approximately 25 US areas. J is TRBJ2-3 and V is TRBV11-3; 9 nucleotides line up with TRBD1. Sequencing used PBMCs or T cells enriched from blood (not recorded which). The TCR sequence derives from a woman aged 18-30 years who had recovered from COVID-19. This CDR3 reads CASSFGGQGEADTQYF. CDR3 in DNA: TGTGCCAGCAGCTTTGGGGGACAGGGCGAGGCGGATACGCAGTATTTT.